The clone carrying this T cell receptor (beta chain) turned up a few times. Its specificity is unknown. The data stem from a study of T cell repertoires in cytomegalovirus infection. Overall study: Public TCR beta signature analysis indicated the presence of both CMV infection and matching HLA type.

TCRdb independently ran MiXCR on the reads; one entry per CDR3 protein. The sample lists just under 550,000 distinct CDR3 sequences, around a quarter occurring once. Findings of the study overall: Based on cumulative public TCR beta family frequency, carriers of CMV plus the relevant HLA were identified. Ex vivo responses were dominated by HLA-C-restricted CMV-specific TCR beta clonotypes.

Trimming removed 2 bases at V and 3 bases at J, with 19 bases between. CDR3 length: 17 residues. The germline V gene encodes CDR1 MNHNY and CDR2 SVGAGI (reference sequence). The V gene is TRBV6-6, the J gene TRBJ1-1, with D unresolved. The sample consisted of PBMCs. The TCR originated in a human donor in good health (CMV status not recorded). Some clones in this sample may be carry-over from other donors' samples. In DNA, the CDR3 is TGTGCCAGCAGTTACCCCAATAACCCGGGGTCCTACACTGAAGCTTTCTTT. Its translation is CASSYPNNPGSYTEAFF.